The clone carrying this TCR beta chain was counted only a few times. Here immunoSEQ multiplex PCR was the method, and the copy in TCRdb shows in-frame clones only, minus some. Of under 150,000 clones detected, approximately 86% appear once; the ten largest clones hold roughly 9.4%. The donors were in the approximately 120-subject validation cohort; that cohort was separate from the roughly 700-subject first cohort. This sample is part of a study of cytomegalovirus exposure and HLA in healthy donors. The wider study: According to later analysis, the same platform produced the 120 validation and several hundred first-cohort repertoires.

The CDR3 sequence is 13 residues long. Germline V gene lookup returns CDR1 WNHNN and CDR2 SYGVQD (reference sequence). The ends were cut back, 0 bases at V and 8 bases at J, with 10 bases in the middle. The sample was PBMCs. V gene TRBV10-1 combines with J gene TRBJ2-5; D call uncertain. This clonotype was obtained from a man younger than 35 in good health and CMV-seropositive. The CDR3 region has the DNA TGCGCCAGCAGTGAGTCGTCATATAGCACCCAGTACTTC. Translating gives CASSESSYSTQYF.